Below, 28 T cell receptor beta chains from the same sample are listed, as sequenced in a study of blood T cells in healthy people across ages. The second PCR ran roughly 6 to 12 cycles with a sample-barcoded 5' primer and J-beta primers. TCRdb recomputed calls from the 5' RACE reads with MiXCR, one row per CDR3 protein. This table has roughly 900,000 distinct CDR3 sequences, roughly 50% appearing once. Material: blood. The receptor source for this set is a man in his thirties or forties in good health.

This chain uses TRBV7-9 with TRBJ2-7; weak D call: TRBD2 (7 bases). V lost 5 bases, J lost 2 bases, and 13 bases lay in between. This CDR3 is 14 amino acids long. Germline loops: CDR1 SEHNR, CDR2 FQNEAQ (reference sequence). The DNA for the CDR3 is TGTGCCAGCAGCAAAACAGGGACTACCTACGAGCAGTACTTC. Translated: CASSKTGTTYEQYF.

In this sample, this clonotype turned up many times. The rearrangement links TRBV4-1 to TRBJ2-1, with 8 bases aligning to TRBD1. V shed 4 bases, J shed 5 bases, and the junction held 4 bases outside the gene matches. Germline assignment: CDR1 MGHRA and CDR2 YSYEKL. This CDR3 region has 14 residues. This chain's CDR3 is CASSRGQGDNEQFF. The DNA of the CDR3 is TGCGCCAGCAGCCGCGGACAGGGTGACAATGAGCAGTTCTTC.

The J gene is TRBJ2-7, the V gene TRBV5-1; 12 positions agree with TRBD1. CDR3 size: 14 residues. The germline CDR1 and CDR2 sequences are SGHRS and YFSETQ. With 4 bases clipped from V and 5 bases from J, the junction kept 4 bases outside the gene matches. CDR3 nucleotides: TGCGCCAGCAGCGTCGGGACAGGGGGCCACGAGCAGTACTTC. Its translation is CASSVGTGGHEQYF. Full variable domain (outside the CDR3, taken from reference TRBV5-1 and TRBJ2-7): KAGVTQTPRYLIKTRGQQVTLSCSPISGHRSVSWYQQTPGQGLQFLFEYFSETQRNKGNFPGRFSGRQFSNSRSEMNVSTLELGDSALYLCASSVGTGGHEQYFGPGTRLTVT.

The J gene is TRBJ2-1, the V gene TRBV6-5; D unclear. Looked up from germline, CDR1 is MNHEY and CDR2 is SVGAGI. V lost 8 bases and J lost 7, with 9 bases in between. The CDR3 runs 11 residues. DNA for the CDR3: TGTGCCAGCGCCTTTAGGAATGAGCAGTTCTTC. The encoded protein is CASAFRNEQFF.

This clonotype showed up many times. V usage is TRBV24-1 and J usage is TRBJ2-1, with 9 bases aligning to TRBD2. The V gene end was trimmed by 3 bases and the J gene end by 4 bases; junction bases not matched to a gene: 9. The CDR3 length is 17 residues. Germline V gives CDR1 KGHDR, CDR2 SFDVKD. The CDR3 nucleotides are TGTGCCACCAGTGATGATCGCGGGAGGGGAACGTACAATGAGCAGTTCTTC. Its protein product is CATSDDRGRGTYNEQFF.

This sequence joins TRBV10-3 and TRBJ2-1; D tentatively fits TRBD1 or TRBD2 (5 bases each). Trimming stripped 4 bases from V and 6 bases from J, with 7 bases between. Germline loops: CDR1 ENHRY, CDR2 SYGVKD. The CDR3 sequence is 12 residues long. The CDR3 DNA sequence: TGTGCCATCAGTGGGGACCTCAATGAGCAGTTCTTC. This encodes CAISGDLNEQFF.

This clonotype was detected a few times. The V gene is TRBV28, the J gene TRBJ1-6; 7 bases are a match to TRBD1. V lost 6 bases, J lost 13 bases, and 6 bases stayed unmatched. Germline V gene data show CDR1 as MDHEN and CDR2 as SYDVKM. This CDR3 is built from 12 residues. The CDR3 protein is CASRQQGFPLHF. The CDR3 region has the DNA TGTGCCAGCAGGCAACAGGGGTTTCCCCTCCACTTT.

The V and J genes are TRBV29-1 and TRBJ1-2; a weak D match, TRBD1 (5 bases). This CDR3 is 15 amino acids long. V was trimmed by 6 bases and J by 5 bases, leaving 22 bases between them. Per the germline V gene, CDR1 is SQVTM and CDR2 is ANQGSEA. The CDR3 bases are TGCAGCGTCGAGGGTACAGGAGCCTCCCAATATGGCTACACCTTC. Protein: CSVEGTGASQYGYTF. The full variable domain, in which reference TRBV29-1 and TRBJ1-2 provide the parts outside the CDR3, is SAVISQKPSRDICQRGTSLTIQCQVDSQVTMMFWYRQQPGQSLTLIATANQGSEATYESGFVIDKFPISRPNLTFSTLTVSNMSPEDSSIYLCSVEGTGASQYGYTFGSGTRLTVV.

Remarks on this clonotype: A much larger clone sits a single nucleotide away, making a read error possible. The CDR3 DNA reads as TGTGCCGGCAGCTTAGAAGGAGTGCCGAGAGGCTACACCTTC. Translated, it gives CAGSLEGVPRGYTF. V and J are TRBV7-2 and TRBJ1-2, with D hard to call. This CDR3 is 14 amino acids long. The V gene's germline CDR1 is SGHTA and CDR2 FQGNSA.

The CDR3 DNA sequence: TGTGCCAGCAGCTTAGGTGGACAGGCCCCCCAGTACTTC. Encoded protein: CASSLGGQAPQYF. This chain connects TRBV7-2 to TRBJ2-5, with 7 bases lining up with TRBD1. CDR1 is SGHTA, CDR2 FQGNSA, per germline. J gave up 9 bases and V 1 base, and 5 bases lay outside the gene matches. This CDR3 region has 13 residues.

This clonotype came up a few times. The chain employs TRBV6-1 and TRBJ1-2, with TRBD1 matching over 8 bases. This CDR3 region has 16 residues. Germline CDR1 MNHNS, CDR2 SASEGT. V shed 0 bases, J shed 5 bases, and the junction held 8 bases outside the gene matches. CDR3 sequence: CASSEAGQGAWYGYTF. The DNA of the CDR3 is TGTGCCAGCAGTGAAGCGGGTCAGGGGGCCTGGTATGGCTACACCTTC.

J is TRBJ2-3 and V is TRBV9, with D uncertain. Germline-derived CDR1 and CDR2 are SGDLS and YYNGEE. The CDR3 runs to 15 residues. V lost 0 bases, J lost 3 bases, and 11 bases lay in between. CDR3 DNA sequence: TGTGCCAGCAGCGTAGCCGTAAGTCAAACAGATACGCAGTATTTT. Its protein product is CASSVAVSQTDTQYF.

The genes are TRBV6-5 and TRBJ2-1; 9 positions agree with TRBD1. The V gene's germline CDR1 is MNHEY and CDR2 SVGAGI. The CDR3 has 15 amino acids. The V and J ends lost 4 bases and 7 bases, in that order; junction bases with no gene match: 8. In DNA form, the CDR3 reads TGTGCCAGCAGTTCATTCGGACAGGGGTGGAATGAGCAGTTCTTC. Translated: CASSSFGQGWNEQFF.

This clonotype was counted between two and nine times. The chain combines TRBV7-2 with TRBJ2-1; 12 bases are shared with TRBD2. Germline-derived CDR1 and CDR2 are SGHTA and FQGNSA. This CDR3 region has 16 residues. V gave up 0 bases and J gave up 8 bases; unmatched junction bases: 5. The chain's CDR3 is CASSLALAGGPYEQFF. The CDR3 DNA sequence: TGTGCCAGCAGCTTAGCGCTAGCGGGGGGGCCGTATGAGCAGTTCTTC.

This clonotype has a handful of counts. This sequence joins TRBV6-5 and TRBJ1-1, with a possible D match to TRBD1 (5 bases). The germline V gene has CDR1 MNHEY and CDR2 SVGAGI. The CDR3 length is 14 residues. Trimming left V 5 bases short and J 2 bases short, with 12 bases between. The CDR3 nucleotides read TGTGCCAGCAGTCTCCGGGACGGAAACACTGAAGCTTTCTTT. Its protein product is CASSLRDGNTEAFF.

This sequence joins TRBV5-1 and TRBJ1-3, with 10 bases identical to TRBD1. Germline V CDR1 and CDR2: SGHRS, YFSETQ. This CDR3 has 15 amino acids. With 7 bases clipped from V and 4 bases from J, the junction kept 8 bases outside the gene matches. For the CDR3, the DNA is TGCGCCAGCGGACGCGGGACAGGGGAAGGAAACACCATATATTTT. It is translated as CASGRGTGEGNTIYF.

J is TRBJ1-2 and V is TRBV27; D remains unclear. The CDR3 totals 12 residues. Trimming shortened V by 8 bases and J by 2 bases, and 9 bases separated the two germline ends. Germline-derived CDR1 and CDR2 are MNHEY and SMNVEV (reference sequence). CDR3 sequence (DNA): TGTGCCAGCGCCTCGGTCAACTATGGCTACACCTTC. This translates into CASASVNYGYTF.

The chain uses TRBV12-3 or TRBV12-4 and TRBJ1-6; perhaps TRBD1 as D (5 bases). The CDR3 contains 16 residues. The V end was cut by 5 bases, the J end by 6 bases, with 17 bases between. This CDR3 reads CASSPSGGMSNSPLHF. The CDR3 DNA reads as TGTGCCAGCAGTCCGAGTGGGGGAATGAGTAATTCACCCCTCCACTTT.

The chain links TRBV7-6 to TRBJ2-7; either TRBD1 or TRBD2 may fit D (7 bases each). The J call is doubtful: the DNA matches TRBJ2-5 better. Looked up from germline, CDR1 is SGHVS and CDR2 is FNYEAQ. This CDR3 spans 14 amino acids. The CDR3 DNA follows: TGTGCCAGCAGCATTAATACAGGGGAGGGGACCCAGTACTTC. Encoded protein: CASSINTGEGTQYF.

This chain connects TRBV11-2 to TRBJ1-2, with D perhaps matching TRBD1 (6 bases). Germline values: CDR1 SGHAT, CDR2 FQNNGV. This CDR3 comprises 17 residues. V was clipped by 5 bases and J by 6 bases, with 25 bases between them. As DNA, the CDR3 is TGTGCCAGCAGCCTCTATAGCCCCCGAGGCGCAGGGGATGGCTACACCTTC. As protein: CASSLYSPRGAGDGYTF.

The V call is TRBV20-1, the J call TRBJ2-3; 8 bases agree with TRBD2. V gave up 5 bases and J gave up 0 bases; unmatched junction bases: 4. CDR3 length equals 14 residues. The germline gives CDR1 DFQATT, CDR2 SNEGSKA (reference sequence). CDR3 sequence (DNA): TGCAGTGCTGCGGGGGGAAGTAGCACAGATACGCAGTATTTT. This translates into CSAAGGSSTDTQYF.

As concerns this clonotype: The CDR3 carries no conserved terminal phenylalanine or tryptophan, so it likely arises from a read error. V is TRBV5-1 and J is TRBJ1-1; TRBD1 matches at 9 bases. The CDR3 length is 14 residues. After removal of 4 bases from V and 8 bases from J, the junction contained 9 bases not matched to a gene. Germline V gene lookup returns CDR1 SGHRS and CDR2 YFSETQ. DNA for the CDR3: TGCGCCAGCAGCCCCGGGGGACAGGGCACCGAAGCTTTCGTT. It codes for CASSPGGQGTEAFV.

Of note for this clonotype: Compared with germline, one end of the junction differs, possibly owing to a read error. The rearrangement uses TRBV3-1 and TRBJ1-6; weak D call: TRBD1 (6 bases). The CDR3 length is 17 residues. Germline CDR1 reads LGHDT; CDR2 reads YNNKEL (reference sequence). The DNA for the CDR3 is TGTGCCGGCAGCCAACCCACGGGGGCGCGGAATAATTCACCCCTCCACTTT. Translated: CAGSQPTGARNNSPLHF.

V usage is TRBV2 and J usage is TRBJ1-6; D is perhaps TRBD1 (6 bases). The V end was cut by 5 bases, the J end by 5 bases, with 10 bases between. This CDR3 comprises 14 residues. The germline gives CDR1 SNHLY, CDR2 FYNNEI. The CDR3, as DNA: TGTGCCAGCAGTAAAGGACAGAATAATTCACCCCTCCACTTT. This encodes CASSKGQNNSPLHF.

This clonotype has just a few counts. This chain uses TRBV15 with TRBJ2-3; 9 bases fit TRBD2. CDR1 is LNHNV and CDR2 is YYDKDF in the germline V gene (reference sequence). Trimming at V came to 3 bases and at J to 4 bases, leaving 11 bases not matched to a gene. The CDR3 extends over 17 amino acids. The chain's CDR3 is CATSRSGGGAFSDTQYF. The CDR3 DNA sequence: TGTGCCACCAGCAGGTCCGGCGGGGGGGCCTTTTCAGATACGCAGTATTTT.

This clonotype turned up a few times. This chain uses TRBV7-2 with TRBJ2-1, with 7 positions matching TRBD2. The CDR3 covers 15 residues. Germline loops: CDR1 SGHTA, CDR2 FQGNSA. Unmatched junction bases numbered 6, after V lost 3 bases and J lost 4 bases. The CDR3, as DNA: TGTGCCAGCAGCTTTGTGGGGGGGGGGTACAATGAGCAGTTCTTC. Its translation is CASSFVGGGYNEQFF.

The CDR3 here is CASSLPGQLSAETQYF. The CDR3 DNA sequence: TGTGCCAGCAGTTTACCGGGACAGCTTTCAGCAGAGACCCAGTACTTC. The chain recombines TRBV28 with TRBJ2-5; TRBD1 agrees at 7 bases. The CDR3 consists of 16 residues. The trim removed 2 bases at V and 4 bases at J, leaving 10 bases unmatched. Germline CDR1 MDHEN, CDR2 SYDVKM.

The chain recombines TRBV29-1 with TRBJ1-1; D is possibly TRBD1 (6 bases). Per the germline V gene, CDR1 is SQVTM and CDR2 is ANQGSEA. Trimming cost V 6 bases and J 1 base, with 15 bases left between them. The CDR3 runs to 14 residues. The CDR3 bases are TGCAGCGTCGGAGGCCCCAGGGGGAACACTGAAGCTTTCTTT. It codes for CSVGGPRGNTEAFF.